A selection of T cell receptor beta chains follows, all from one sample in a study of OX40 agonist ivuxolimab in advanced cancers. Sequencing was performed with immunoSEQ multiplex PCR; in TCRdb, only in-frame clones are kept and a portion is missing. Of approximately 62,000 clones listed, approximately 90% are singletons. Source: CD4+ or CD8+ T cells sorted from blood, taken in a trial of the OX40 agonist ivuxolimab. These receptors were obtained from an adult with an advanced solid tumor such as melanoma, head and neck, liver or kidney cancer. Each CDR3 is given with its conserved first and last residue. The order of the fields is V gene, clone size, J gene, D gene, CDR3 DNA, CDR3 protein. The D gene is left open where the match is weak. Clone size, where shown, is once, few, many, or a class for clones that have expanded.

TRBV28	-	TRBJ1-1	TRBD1	TGTGCCAGCAGTTCTGTGACAGGGGGCGCGGCAGCTTTCTTT	CASSSVTGGAAAFF
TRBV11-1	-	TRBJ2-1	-	TGTGCCAGCAGCTTTTACGTGACGCCTGACAATGAGCAGTTCTTC	CASSFYVTPDNEQFF
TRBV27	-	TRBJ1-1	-	TGTGCCAGCAGTACAGGCGTCACTGAAGCTTTCTTT	CASSTGVTEAFF
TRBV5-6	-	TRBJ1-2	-	TGTGCCAGCAGCTTGCTCGAGATCCCCAACTATGGCTACACCTTC	CASSLLEIPNYGYTF
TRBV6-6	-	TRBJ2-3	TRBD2	TGTGCCAGCAGTTACGCGGGAGGGTCAGATACGCAGTATTTT	CASSYAGGSDTQYF
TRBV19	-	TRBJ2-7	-	TGTGCCAGTAGTATGCTGGGGGAGATGCACGAGCAGTACTTC	CASSMLGEMHEQYF
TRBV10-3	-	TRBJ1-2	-	TGTGCCATCAGTGACAGCGAGTACTATGGCTACACCTTC	CAISDSEYYGYTF
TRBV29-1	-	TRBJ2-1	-	TGCAGCGTTGGAGTGGAACTATCGTACAATGAGCAGTTCTTC	CSVGVELSYNEQFF
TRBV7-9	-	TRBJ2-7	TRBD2	TGTGCCAGCAGCTCTTTTTCCCTCAGCGGGGGTTACGAGCAGTACTTC	CASSSFSLSGGYEQYF
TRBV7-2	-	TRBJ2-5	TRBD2	TGTGCCAGCAGTATGGGACTAGCGGGGATGCCTATCCAAGAGACCCAGTACTTC	CASSMGLAGMPIQETQYF
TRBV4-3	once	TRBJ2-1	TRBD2	TGCGCCAGCAGCCACCGGGAGGGGTACAATGAGCAGTTCTTC	CASSHREGYNEQFF
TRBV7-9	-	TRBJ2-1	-	TGTGCCAGCAGTATAGCGGTGGATGAGCAGTTCTTC	CASSIAVDEQFF
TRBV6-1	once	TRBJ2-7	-	TGTGCCAGCAGTGAAGCTGCCCACAGAACCTACGAGCAGTACTTC	CASSEAAHRTYEQYF
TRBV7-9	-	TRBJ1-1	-	TGTGCCACTCGGACAGTAAACACTGAAGCTTTCTTT	CATRTVNTEAFF
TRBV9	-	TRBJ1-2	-	TGTGCCAGCAGCAGGGGCGGCCGGGGCTACACCTTC	CASSRGGRGYTF
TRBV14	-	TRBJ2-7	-	TGTGCCAGCTCGGTTTGGGGCAGGGACTACGAGCAGTACTTC	CASSVWGRDYEQYF
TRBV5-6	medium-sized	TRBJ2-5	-	TGTGCCAGCAGCTTGCCTCGCGGAGCAGACAAAGAGACCCAGTACTTC	CASSLPRGADKETQYF
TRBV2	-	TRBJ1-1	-	TGTGCCAGCAGTGGGGTACAGGTAGACGGAGCTTTCTTT	CASSGVQVDGAFF
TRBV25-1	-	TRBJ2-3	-	TGTGCCAGCAGTATCACAGATACGCAGTATTTT	CASSITDTQYF
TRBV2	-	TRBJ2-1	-	TGTGCCAGCAGCCCCCTAGGGTCCTCCTACAATGAGCAGTTCTTC	CASSPLGSSYNEQFF
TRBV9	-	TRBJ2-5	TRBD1	TGTGCCAGCAGCGAGACAGGGGGCAGGGAGACCCAGTACTTC	CASSETGGRETQYF
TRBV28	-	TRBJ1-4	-	TGTGCCAGCAGTTCCCCGGGCCCTCCTAGGCCGTTTTTT	CASSSPGPPRPFF
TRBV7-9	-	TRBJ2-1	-	TGTGCCAGCAGCTCCCCCCGGGAGAAATACAATGAGCAGTTCTTC	CASSSPREKYNEQFF
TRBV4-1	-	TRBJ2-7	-	TGCGCCAGCAGCCAAGACACATTTTACGAGCAGTACTTC	CASSQDTFYEQYF
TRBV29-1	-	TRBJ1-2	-	TGCAGCGCCCTCGCTTCAGGGGCCGGTGGCTACACCTTC	CSALASGAGGYTF
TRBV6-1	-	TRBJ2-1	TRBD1	TGTGCCAGCAGTGTTTGGACAGGGGCCTACAATGAGCAGTTCTTC	CASSVWTGAYNEQFF
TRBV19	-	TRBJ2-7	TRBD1	TGTGCCAGTAGGGCCGGGACAGGGCTGACCTACGAGCAGTACTTC	CASRAGTGLTYEQYF
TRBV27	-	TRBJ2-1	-	TGTGCCAGCAGTTCCTCGGGGGGGACAGAACCCTTCAATGAGCAGTTCTTC	CASSSSGGTEPFNEQFF
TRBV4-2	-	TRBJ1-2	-	TGTGCCAGCAGCCAAGAAGGGCAGGCAGCTAACTATGGCTACACCTTC	CASSQEGQAANYGYTF
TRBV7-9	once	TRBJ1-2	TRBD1	TGTGCCAGCAGCTCGTGGGACAGCCGCGGTGGCTATGGCTACACCTTC	CASSSWDSRGGYGYTF
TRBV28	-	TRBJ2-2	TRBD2	TGTGCCAGCAGTCCGAGACTAGCGGGAGTCGGGGAGCTGTTTTTT	CASSPRLAGVGELFF
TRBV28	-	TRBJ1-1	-	TGTGCCAGCAGTTTATCTAGGTCTGAAGCTTTCTTT	CASSLSRSEAFF
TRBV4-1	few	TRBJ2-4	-	TGCGCCAGCAGCCAAGACCCGGGACTCAGGGTAAACATTCAGTACTTC	CASSQDPGLRVNIQYF
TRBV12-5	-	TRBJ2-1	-	TGTGCTAGTGGTTTTTCGGCGGACTACAATGAGCAGTTCTTC	CASGFSADYNEQFF
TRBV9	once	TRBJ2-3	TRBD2	TGTGCCAGCAGCGTCGGGACTAGCGGGAGCACAGATACGCAGTATTTT	CASSVGTSGSTDTQYF
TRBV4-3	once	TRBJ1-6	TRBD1	TGCGCCAGCAGCCAGAAACAGGGGAGAGATTCACCCCTCCACTTT	CASSQKQGRDSPLHF
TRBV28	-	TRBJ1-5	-	TGTGCCAGTTGCTTCGATGGAAGCAATCAGCCCCAGCATTTT	CASCFDGSNQPQHF
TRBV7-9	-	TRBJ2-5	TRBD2	TGTGCCAGCAGCCCCCGCGGGGTCAGCGGGACGTACCAAGAGACCCAGTACTTC	CASSPRGVSGTYQETQYF
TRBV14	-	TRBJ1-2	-	TGTGCCAGCAGCCAAGATACAGCATATGGCTACACCTTC	CASSQDTAYGYTF
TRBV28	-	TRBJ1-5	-	TGTGCCAGCAGTTTACTTGACGGAAGCAATCAGCCCCAGCATTTT	CASSLLDGSNQPQHF
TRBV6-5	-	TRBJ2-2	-	TGTGCCAGCAGTTACTCGACGGTCGGGGAGCTGTTTTTT	CASSYSTVGELFF
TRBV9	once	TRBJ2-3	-	TGTGCCAGCAGCTCCATCGGGCGGTCTTACACAGATACGCAGTATTTT	CASSSIGRSYTDTQYF
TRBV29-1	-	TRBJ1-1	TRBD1	TGCAGCGTGGACAGGGGGCAGGCCACTGAAGCTTTCTTT	CSVDRGQATEAFF
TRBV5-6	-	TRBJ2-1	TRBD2	TGTGCCAGCAGCTTGGTGGCTAGCGGGAGTATCTACAATGAGCAGTTCTTC	CASSLVASGSIYNEQFF
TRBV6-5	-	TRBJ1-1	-	TGTGCCAGCAGTCCTCGTATGGGGGGGAACACTGAAGCTTTCTTT	CASSPRMGGNTEAFF
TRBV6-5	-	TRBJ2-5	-	TGTGCCAGCAGTCACGGAGGACTGTCTCAAGAGACCCAGTACTTC	CASSHGGLSQETQYF
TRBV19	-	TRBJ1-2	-	TGTGCCAGTAATTCGGTTAACTATGGCTACACCTTC	CASNSVNYGYTF
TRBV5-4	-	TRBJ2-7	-	TGTGCCAGCAGCTTAGGAAGCTCCTACGAGCAGTACTTC	CASSLGSSYEQYF
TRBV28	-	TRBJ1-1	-	TGTGCCAGCAGTTTACCATGGTCATATTCCCCAGAAGCTTTCTTT	CASSLPWSYSPEAFF
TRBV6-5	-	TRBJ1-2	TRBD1	TGTGCCAGCAGTTCCCGGACAGGGAACTATGGCTACACCTTC	CASSSRTGNYGYTF
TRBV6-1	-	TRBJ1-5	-	TGTGCCAGCAGGAGGGGGGGCAATCAGCCCCAGCATTTT	CASRRGGNQPQHF
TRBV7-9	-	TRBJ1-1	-	TGTGCCAGCAGCTACCCCACAGGGACTGAAGCTTTCTTT	CASSYPTGTEAFF
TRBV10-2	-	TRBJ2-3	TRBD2	TGCGCCAGCAGTGGGACTAGCGCCAGCACAGATACGCAGTATTTT	CASSGTSASTDTQYF
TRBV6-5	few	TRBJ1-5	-	TGTGCCAGCAGTTACTCGAGGAGCAATCAGCCCCAGCATTTT	CASSYSRSNQPQHF
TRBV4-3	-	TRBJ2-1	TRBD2	TGCGCCAGCAGCCAGACACTTTTTAGCGGGAGAGGGGGAAATGAGCAGTTCTTC	CASSQTLFSGRGGNEQFF
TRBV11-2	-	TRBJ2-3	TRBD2	TGTGCCAGCAGCAAAATTTTCGGCTTCGGGACTAGTAACGCAGATACGCAGTATTTT	CASSKIFGFGTSNADTQYF
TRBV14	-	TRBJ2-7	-	TGTGCCAGCAGCCCCTTGCAGGGGTATTCCTACGAGCAGTACTTC	CASSPLQGYSYEQYF
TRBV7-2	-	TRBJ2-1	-	TGTGCCAGCAGCTTAGTTCAAGGGACCTACAATGAGCAGTTCTTC	CASSLVQGTYNEQFF
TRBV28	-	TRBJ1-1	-	TGTGCCAGCAGCCGCTACCGGGGGCCGAACACTGAAGCTTTCTTT	CASSRYRGPNTEAFF
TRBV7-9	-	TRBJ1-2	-	TGTGCCAGCAGCTTAGCAGCAGCAAACTATGGCTACACCTTC	CASSLAAANYGYTF